This TCR beta chain was profiled in a study of identical twins. The V end was cut by 2 bases, the J end by 0 bases, with 7 bases between. This CDR3 region has 14 residues. Germline V gene lookup returns CDR1 SGHTA and CDR2 FQGTGA. A universal primer site was incorporated via template switching, and the cDNA contained unique molecular identifiers. Each CDR3 protein gets one entry after TCRdb re-called the 5' RACE reads with MiXCR. The table shows a few hundred thousand distinct CDR3 sequences, with roughly 9% occurring only once. The chain has TRBV7-3 and TRBJ1-1; D not resolved. The sample comprised naive T cells sorted from blood. This TCR was recovered from a woman aged 45 to 65 in good health. CDR3 nucleotide sequence: TGTGCCAGCAGCTTATCCCCGGTGAACACTGAAGCTTTCTTT. It translates to CASSLSPVNTEAFF.